The 29 T cell receptor beta chains reported below all come from one sample, sequenced in a study of cytomegalovirus exposure and HLA in healthy donors. The PCR contained 60 Vbeta and 13 Jbeta primers. Clones were sequenced by immunoSEQ multiplex PCR, and TCRdb holds only the in-frame ones, with some missing. The sample consists of some 160,000 clones, around three quarters of them appearing once. Sequenced: PBMCs. These receptors all stem from a man aged 35 to 55 in good health and CMV-seronegative.

The table lists this clone with a few counts. The rearrangement uses TRBV5-1 and TRBJ2-5; 8 bases fit TRBD2. From germline, CDR1 is SGHRS and CDR2 YFSETQ. The CDR3 is 14 amino acids. J was trimmed by 3 bases and V by 4 bases; bases with no gene match: 5. As DNA, the CDR3 is TGCGCCAGCAGCGGCGGGACTAGTAAAGAGACCCAGTACTTC. Its translation: CASSGGTSKETQYF. Full variable domain (missing parts from reference TRBV5-1 and TRBJ2-5): KAGVTQTPRYLIKTRGQQVTLSCSPISGHRSVSWYQQTPGQGLQFLFEYFSETQRNKGNFPGRFSGRQFSNSRSEMNVSTLELGDSALYLCASSGGTSKETQYFGPGTRLLVL.

This sequence joins TRBV19 and TRBJ2-7, with D perhaps TRBD2 (5 bases). Germline lookup yields CDR1 LNHDA and CDR2 SQIVND (reference sequence). The germline V and J ends were trimmed by 5 bases and 5 bases, with 13 bases remaining between them. The CDR3 extends over 13 amino acids. CDR3 in amino acids: CASSVPRGNEQYF. DNA for the CDR3: TGTGCCAGTAGTGTGCCTCGAGGGAACGAGCAGTACTTC.

CDR3 in amino acids: CASSAGDGNSPLHF. The DNA of the CDR3 is TGTGCCAGCAGCGCAGGGGACGGGAATTCACCCCTCCACTTT. The V gene is TRBV25-1, the J gene TRBJ1-6; possible D gene TRBD1, 6 bases. V was trimmed by 6 bases and J by 7 bases, leaving 13 bases between them. Germline CDR1 reads MGHDK; CDR2 reads SYGVNS. The CDR3 sequence is 14 residues long.

V and J are TRBV27 and TRBJ1-2, with D tentatively TRBD1 (5 bases). Trimming took off 5 bases at V and 5 bases at J, with 9 bases between the two ends. The CDR3 runs 12 residues. CDR1 MNHEY and CDR2 SMNVEV come from the germline V gene (reference sequence). As DNA, the CDR3 is TGTGCCAGCAGTACATCAGGGTATGGCTACACCTTC. Amino acids: CASSTSGYGYTF.

The CDR3 here is CASSTSGRNYEQYV. DNA for the CDR3: TGTGCCAGCAGTACTAGCGGGCGCAACTACGAGCAGTACGTC. V is TRBV6-1 and J is TRBJ2-7; 9 bases match TRBD2. The CDR3 has 14 residues. With 5 bases clipped from V and 3 bases from J, the junction kept 5 bases outside the gene matches. CDR1 is MNHNS and CDR2 is SASEGT in the germline V gene.

The chain carries TRBV29-1 and TRBJ1-4, with TRBD1 identical over 8 bases. Germline loops: CDR1 SQVTM, CDR2 ANQGSEA. Trimming removed 5 bases from V and 6 bases from J; junction bases left unmatched: 8. The CDR3 contains 14 residues. The CDR3 nucleotides read TGCAGCGTTTTTACCACAGGGGGGGATGAAAAACTGTTTTTT. Amino acid sequence: CSVFTTGGDEKLFF.

The rearrangement links TRBV30 to TRBJ2-3, with D possibly matching TRBD2 (5 bases). Germline CDR1 is GTSNPN and CDR2 is SVGIG (reference sequence). Trimming took 0 bases from V and 8 from J, leaving 15 bases between them. This CDR3 spans 14 amino acids. The CDR3 coding sequence is TGTGCCTGGAGTGTTCTGCGGGCGGCAGGTACGCAGTATTTT. This sequence encodes CAWSVLRAAGTQYF. The entire variable domain, with the rest obtained from reference TRBV30 and TRBJ2-3, is as follows: SQTIHQWPATLVQPVGSPLSLECTVEGTSNPNLYWYRQAAGRGLQLLFYSVGIGQISSEVPQNLSASRPQDRQFILSSKKLLLSDSGFYLCAWSVLRAAGTQYFGPGTRLTVL.

V and J are TRBV9 and TRBJ2-1; 7 nucleotides line up with TRBD1. Losses at the gene ends were 3 bases for V and 0 bases for J; bases not matched to a gene: 9. Germline V gives CDR1 SGDLS, CDR2 YYNGEE. CDR3 length: 17 residues. CDR3 region: CASSALKQGSSYNEQFF. In nucleotides, the CDR3 is TGTGCCAGCAGCGCCCTCAAACAGGGGAGCTCCTACAATGAGCAGTTCTTC. Full variable domain (outside the CDR3, taken from reference TRBV9 and TRBJ2-1): DSGVTQTPKHLITATGQRVTLRCSPRSGDLSVYWYQQSLDQGLQFLIQYYNGEERAKGNILERFSAQQFPDLHSELNLSSLELGDSALYFCASSALKQGSSYNEQFFGPGTRLTVL.

This clone was detected a few times. The chain recombines TRBV28 with TRBJ1-5; possibly TRBD1 for D (6 bases). The CDR3 contains 15 residues. Germline loops: CDR1 MDHEN, CDR2 SYDVKM. The germline V and J ends were trimmed by 4 bases and 4 bases, with 14 bases remaining between them. The CDR3 here is CASSSQGLGNQPQHF. The CDR3, as DNA: TGTGCCAGCAGTTCCCAGGGGTTGGGAAATCAGCCCCAGCATTTT.

This chain joins TRBV5-1 and TRBJ2-4; tentatively, D is TRBD1 (6 bases). Trimming stripped 4 bases from V and 6 bases from J, with 14 bases between. CDR1 and CDR2 (germline): SGHRS, YFSETQ. The CDR3 loop spans 14 amino acids. CDR3 sequence (DNA): TGCGCCAGCAGCCTGGGGCTAGGGGGAAACATTCAGTACTTC. Translation: CASSLGLGGNIQYF.

The chain carries TRBV5-1 and TRBJ2-6, with TRBD1 as a possible D gene (5 bases). Germline V gives CDR1 SGHRS, CDR2 YFSETQ. The CDR3 covers 16 residues. Trimming pared 1 base from V and 4 bases from J, leaving 12 bases between. Written as DNA, the CDR3 is TGCGCCAGCAGCTTGATGGGGCCGAGGGGGGCCAACGTCCTGACTTTC. Protein product: CASSLMGPRGANVLTF.

The sample holds one count of this clone. The rearrangement uses TRBV5-1 and TRBJ2-1, with 7 bases that match TRBD2. The trim removed 4 bases at V and 5 bases at J, leaving 9 bases unmatched. The V gene's germline CDR1 is SGHRS and CDR2 YFSETQ. The CDR3 length is 15 residues. In DNA form, the CDR3 reads TGCGCCAGCAGCCCGCCGCTAGCGGAGGACAATGAGCAGTTCTTC. Translation: CASSPPLAEDNEQFF.

As regards this clone: One end of the junction is discordant with germline, which a read error may explain. This chain uses TRBV7-9 with TRBJ2-7; unclear D gene. This CDR3 contains 12 residues. CDR1 is SEHNR and CDR2 is FQNEAQ in the germline V gene (reference sequence). CDR3: CSSSSLYYEQYF. CDR3 in DNA: TGTTCCAGCAGCTCCCTATATTACGAGCAGTACTTC.

The V call is TRBV28, the J call TRBJ2-2, with 16 bases matching TRBD2. The trim removed 6 bases at V and 4 bases at J, leaving 14 bases unmatched. Looked up from germline, CDR1 is MDHEN and CDR2 is SYDVKM. This CDR3 spans 20 amino acids. The CDR3 nucleotides are TGTGCCAGCAGCAACTACTTGGGACTAGCGGGAGGGCTGGTCACCGGGGAGCTGTTTTTT. This codes for CASSNYLGLAGGLVTGELFF.

This clone was picked up a small number of times. The chain has TRBV10-3 and TRBJ1-1, with 7 bases aligning to TRBD1. CDR1 and CDR2 from the germline V gene are ENHRY and SYGVKD. The CDR3 has 18 amino acids. Trimming removed 7 bases from V and 0 bases from J; junction bases left unmatched: 17. In DNA, the CDR3 is TGTGCCATCAAGGGCCCCCCCGGGACAGCGGCCATGAACACTGAAGCTTTCTTT. Encoded protein: CAIKGPPGTAAMNTEAFF.

The chain employs TRBV5-1 and TRBJ2-3; D perhaps matches TRBD2 (7 bases). The CDR3 covers 15 residues. CDR1 is SGHRS, CDR2 YFSETQ, per germline. The V end was cut by 0 bases, the J end by 5 bases, with 13 bases between. The CDR3 here is CASSLEGGPGDTQYF. In DNA, the CDR3 is TGCGCCAGCAGCTTGGAGGGGGGGCCGGGAGATACGCAGTATTTT. Together with reference TRBV5-1 and TRBJ2-3, the CDR3 gives the full variable domain: KAGVTQTPRYLIKTRGQQVTLSCSPISGHRSVSWYQQTPGQGLQFLFEYFSETQRNKGNFPGRFSGRQFSNSRSEMNVSTLELGDSALYLCASSLEGGPGDTQYFGPGTRLTVL.

The chain has TRBV20-1 and TRBJ2-7; D is possibly TRBD2 (5 bases). V gave up 3 bases and J gave up 5 bases, with 5 bases separating them. In germline, CDR1 is DFQATT, CDR2 SNEGSKA (reference sequence). The CDR3 consists of 10 residues. The CDR3 loop is CSASGDEQYF. The CDR3 coding sequence is TGCAGTGCTAGCGGGGACGAGCAGTACTTC.

The chain joins TRBV4-1 to TRBJ1-4; 8 bases fit TRBD1. Per germline, CDR1 MGHRA and CDR2 YSYEKL. CDR3 length: 16 amino acids. Unmatched junction bases numbered 4, after V lost 0 bases and J lost 4 bases. The CDR3 sequence is CASSQEPGQVNEKLFF. As DNA, the CDR3 is TGCGCCAGCAGCCAAGAGCCGGGACAGGTTAATGAAAAACTGTTTTTT.

The chain combines TRBV28 with TRBJ1-4, with D possibly matching TRBD1 (5 bases). The CDR3 consists of 14 residues. CDR1 is MDHEN, CDR2 SYDVKM, per germline. Trimming cost V 7 bases and J 3 bases, with 12 bases left between them. The CDR3 nucleotides read TGTGCCAGCATAACGGGGGGACCTAATGAAAAACTGTTTTTT. Translating it yields CASITGGPNEKLFF.

Turning to this clone: Sequence at one end of the junction differs from germline and may be a read error. V usage is TRBV5-1 and J usage is TRBJ2-1; TRBD2 matches at 9 bases. This CDR3 has 14 residues. The germline CDR1 and CDR2 sequences are SGHRS and YFSETQ. CDR3 nucleotide sequence: TGCGTCAGCTTCCGGCGGGAGGGTTACAATGAGCAGTTCTTC. This translates into CVSFRREGYNEQFF. Full variable domain (rest looked up from reference TRBV5-1 and TRBJ2-1): KAGVTQTPRYLIKTRGQQVTLSCSPISGHRSVSWYQQTPGQGLQFLFEYFSETQRNKGNFPGRFSGRQFSNSRSEMNVSTLELGDSALYLCVSFRREGYNEQFFGPGTRLTVL.

The genes are TRBV10-3 and TRBJ1-5; weak D call: TRBD1 (6 bases). Germline-derived CDR1 and CDR2 are ENHRY and SYGVKD. Trimming took 4 bases from V and 6 from J, leaving 13 bases between them. There are 14 residues in the CDR3. CDR3 in amino acids: CAISGGGASQPQHF. Written as DNA, the CDR3 is TGTGCCATCAGTGGTGGGGGCGCGAGTCAGCCCCAGCATTTT.

This clone was seen a single time. V is TRBV19 and J is TRBJ1-4; D may be TRBD1 (6 bases). CDR3 length equals 15 residues. Trimming stripped 6 bases from V and 4 bases from J, with 15 bases between. Germline CDR1 and CDR2: LNHDA and SQIVND (reference sequence). This CDR3 is CASSPEGHLNEKLFF. The CDR3 DNA follows: TGTGCCAGTAGCCCAGAGGGACACCTTAATGAAAAACTGTTTTTT.

The V and J genes are TRBV19 and TRBJ2-2, with D perhaps matching TRBD1 (6 bases). Germline values: CDR1 LNHDA, CDR2 SQIVND (reference sequence). This CDR3 comprises 15 residues. Deletions cut 4 bases from V and 0 bases from J, with 9 bases between. The CDR3 DNA sequence: TGTGCCAGTAGTAAGGGGGATTCGAACACCGGGGAGCTGTTTTTT. Translation gives CASSKGDSNTGELFF.

The CDR3 sequence: CASSFGTSGRTSTDTQYF. The CDR3, as DNA: TGTGCCAGCAGCTTCGGGACTAGCGGCCGCACTAGCACAGATACGCAGTATTTT. V is TRBV5-4 and J is TRBJ2-3; TRBD2 matches at 11 bases. Trimming cost V 2 bases and J 0 bases; bases outside gene matches: 8. CDR1 is SGHNT and CDR2 is YYREEE in the germline V gene (reference sequence). The CDR3 extends over 18 amino acids.

This clone was seen a handful of times. The V and J genes are TRBV6-6 and TRBJ2-7; D remains ambiguous. Trimming removed 5 bases from V and 4 bases from J, with 12 bases in between. Germline V lookup: CDR1 MNHNY, CDR2 SVGAGI (reference sequence). CDR3 length equals 13 residues. The CDR3, as DNA: TGTGCCAGCAGTCACTACGCAGGTTACGAGCAGTACTTC. Translation gives CASSHYAGYEQYF.

CDR3 bases: TGTGCTAGTGGTTTGAGCGGGAGATACAATGAGCAGTTCTTC. Protein sequence: CASGLSGRYNEQFF. J is TRBJ2-1 and V is TRBV12-5; 8 bases align to TRBD2. The CDR3 extends over 14 amino acids. Germline V gene lookup returns CDR1 LGHNT and CDR2 FRNRAP. The ends lost 2 bases at V and 4 bases at J; junction bases unmatched: 1.

This clone has a handful of counts. The sample has other DNA sequences that encode this CDR3 too. The V gene is TRBV28, the J gene TRBJ2-5; 8 bases agree with TRBD2. The germline V gene has CDR1 MDHEN and CDR2 SYDVKM. This CDR3 has 12 amino acids. With V trimmed by 11 bases and J by 2 bases, 4 bases remained unmatched. The CDR3 sequence is CASSGGQETQYF. The CDR3 bases are TGTGCCTCCTCGGGGGGGCAAGAGACCCAGTACTTC.

The chain couples TRBV7-2 to TRBJ1-2; the match to TRBD1 covers 8 bases. Germline values: CDR1 SGHTA, CDR2 FQGNSA. Trimming took 5 bases from V and 4 from J; bases not matched to a gene: 9. This CDR3 is built from 15 residues. The CDR3: CASSPGQGQSYGYTF. The CDR3 DNA is TGTGCCAGCAGCCCCGGACAGGGCCAGTCCTATGGCTACACCTTC.

This clone was recorded once. This CDR3 is CASSEGGISYEQYV. For the CDR3, the DNA is TGTGCCAGCAGTGAGGGCGGGATCAGCTACGAGCAGTACGTC. The V gene is TRBV2, the J gene TRBJ2-7, with D possibly TRBD2 on 6 matching bases. Between the trimmed V and J ends, which lost 3 bases and 3 bases, there was a span of 12 bases. This CDR3 is 14 amino acids long. The V gene's germline CDR1 is SNHLY and CDR2 FYNNEI.